The 27 T cell receptor beta chains given below trace back to one sample, sequenced in a study of shared clonotypes between healthy human individuals. This table comes from immunoSEQ multiplex PCR, and its TCRdb copy is limited to in-frame clones, with some not included. The data contain approximately 740,000 clones, around two thirds of them singletons. The sequenced material came from memory CD4+ T cells sorted from blood. Subset meaning: CD45RA-negative fraction. Receptor source: a woman in her 30s in good health.

As to this clone: The sample contains more than one DNA sequence encoding this CDR3. This chain connects TRBV5-4 to TRBJ2-5; TRBD2 agrees at 12 bases. V shed 2 bases and J 2 bases; nucleotides not matched to a gene: 1. Per germline, CDR1 SGHNT and CDR2 YYREEE (reference sequence). CDR3 length: 15 amino acids. The CDR3 loop reads CASSFGLAGQETQYF. DNA for the CDR3: TGTGCCAGCAGCTTTGGACTAGCGGGGCAAGAGACCCAGTACTTC.

The chain couples TRBV29-1 to TRBJ2-7, with 9 nucleotides matching TRBD1. The ends lost 4 bases at V and 5 bases at J; junction bases unmatched: 12. Germline lookup yields CDR1 SQVTM and CDR2 ANQGSEA. The CDR3 length is 15 residues. CDR3 coding DNA: TGCAGCGTTGTCTATCCCCTGGGACAGGGCCACGAGCAGTACTTC. The encoded protein is CSVVYPLGQGHEQYF.

The V and J genes are TRBV2 and TRBJ2-5; the match to TRBD1 covers 7 bases. Germline V gene lookup returns CDR1 SNHLY and CDR2 FYNNEI. This CDR3 spans 13 amino acids. With 5 bases clipped from V and 4 bases from J, the junction kept 4 bases outside the gene matches. CDR3 amino acids: CASSRTGTETQYF. CDR3 nucleotides: TGTGCCAGCAGTAGGACAGGCACAGAGACCCAGTACTTC.

This clone was counted between two and nine times. Distinct nucleotide sequences in the sample also encode this CDR3. CDR3 region: CASSSPGGVNTEAFF. The CDR3 DNA reads as TGTGCCAGCAGTTCTCCGGGGGGGGTGAACACTGAAGCTTTCTTT. The chain couples TRBV28 to TRBJ1-1; D might be TRBD1 (5 bases). V shed 4 bases and J shed 0 bases, with 12 bases lying between them. The germline V gene encodes CDR1 MDHEN and CDR2 SYDVKM. The CDR3 spans 15 residues. Filled out from reference TRBV28 and TRBJ1-1, the complete variable domain reads DVKVTQSSRYLVKRTGEKVFLECVQDMDHENMFWYRQDPGLGLRLIYFSYDVKMKEKGDIPEGYSVSREKKERFSLILESASTNQTSMYLCASSSPGGVNTEAFFGQGTRLTVV.

This clone was seen just once. The chain's CDR3 is CASSPTGGGHQETQYF. The CDR3 region has the DNA TGTGCCAGCAGCCCGACCGGGGGAGGGCACCAAGAGACCCAGTACTTC. V and J are TRBV7-7 and TRBJ2-5; 7 nucleotides agree with TRBD2. Per the germline V gene, CDR1 is SSHAT and CDR2 is FNYEAQ (reference sequence). V was clipped by 5 bases and J by 0 bases; unmatched bases: 9. This CDR3 is built from 16 residues.

The chain has TRBV7-9 and TRBJ1-2, with TRBD1 matching 9 bases. Trimming took 2 bases from V and 2 from J; bases not matched to a gene: 6. Germline V lookup: CDR1 SEHNR, CDR2 FQNEAQ (reference sequence). The CDR3 spans 16 residues. The CDR3 DNA follows: TGTGCCAGCAGCTTAACCCCGGGACAGGGAAACTATGGCTACACCTTC. Translating it yields CASSLTPGQGNYGYTF.

The chain carries TRBV6-5 and TRBJ2-3; D possibly corresponds to TRBD2 (5 bases). This CDR3 contains 16 residues. V lost 0 bases to trimming and J lost 0 bases, with 10 bases between them. Germline assignment: CDR1 MNHEY and CDR2 SVGAGI. The CDR3 loop is CASSYSTWTSTDTQYF. CDR3 sequence (DNA): TGTGCCAGCAGTTACTCGACGTGGACTAGCACAGATACGCAGTATTTT.

The chain couples TRBV5-1 to TRBJ2-1, with 7 bases that match TRBD1. This CDR3 region has 16 residues. Per the germline V gene, CDR1 is SGHRS and CDR2 is YFSETQ. After removal of 3 bases from V and 7 bases from J, the junction contained 13 bases not matched to a gene. CDR3 protein: CASSSIRDSLRNEQFF. Written as DNA, the CDR3 is TGCGCCAGCAGCTCAATCCGGGACAGTCTTAGAAATGAGCAGTTCTTC.

This clone was picked up a small number of times. The V call is TRBV7-6, the J call TRBJ2-2; D call uncertain. Germline V gene lookup returns CDR1 SGHVS and CDR2 FNYEAQ. This CDR3 spans 14 amino acids. Trimming removed 5 bases at V and 3 bases at J, with 10 bases between. The DNA of the CDR3 is TGTGCCAGCAGCCGAAACTACGACACCGGGGAGCTGTTTTTT. Encoded protein: CASSRNYDTGELFF.

The chain joins TRBV4-1 to TRBJ1-1; D not resolved. Between the trimmed V and J ends, which lost 0 bases and 7 bases, there was a span of 15 bases. The CDR3 covers 15 residues. Germline CDR1 and CDR2: MGHRA and YSYEKL. The CDR3 spells CASSQEGSVMIEAFF. CDR3 nucleotides: TGCGCCAGCAGCCAAGAGGGCTCGGTGATGATTGAAGCTTTCTTT.

The chain uses TRBV6-5 and TRBJ1-5; 8 bases align to TRBD1. This CDR3 is 13 amino acids long. J was trimmed by 7 bases and V by 6 bases; bases with no gene match: 5. Germline lookup yields CDR1 MNHEY and CDR2 SVGAGI. The CDR3 protein is CASRLDRAQPQHF. DNA of the CDR3: TGTGCCAGCAGACTGGACAGGGCACAGCCCCAGCATTTT.

This chain uses TRBV5-1 with TRBJ2-7, with D perhaps TRBD1 (5 bases). Per germline, CDR1 SGHRS and CDR2 YFSETQ. This CDR3 spans 12 amino acids. Trimming took 4 bases from V and 6 from J, leaving 11 bases between them. Written as DNA, the CDR3 is TGCGCCAGCAGCACAACAGGCCGCGAGCAGTACTTC. Its protein product is CASSTTGREQYF.

The J gene is TRBJ2-7, the V gene TRBV6-1, with 8 bases fitting TRBD2. The V and J ends lost 4 bases and 1 base, in that order; junction bases with no gene match: 9. Germline CDR1 MNHNS, CDR2 SASEGT. The length of the CDR3 is 16 residues. CDR3 DNA sequence: TGTGCCAGCAGTGGGGATAGCGGGACGGGGTCCTACGAGCAGTACTTC. Translated: CASSGDSGTGSYEQYF.

There are a few counts of this clone. J is TRBJ2-7 and V is TRBV28; the D gene is possibly TRBD1 (6 bases). This CDR3 region has 13 residues. V lost 5 bases and J 2 bases, leaving 10 bases between the germline ends. The germline CDR1 and CDR2 sequences are MDHEN and SYDVKM. The CDR3 spells CASSVRTAYEQYF. The DNA of the CDR3 is TGTGCCAGCAGTGTACGGACAGCCTACGAGCAGTACTTC.

Details on this clone: A read error may be the cause here, since a much bigger clone is one base away. Other nucleotide sequences in the sample specify the same CDR3. The rearrangement joins TRBV7-2 to TRBJ2-1, with D maybe TRBD2 (6 bases). This CDR3 region has 15 residues. In germline, CDR1 is SGHTA, CDR2 FQGNSA. Between the trimmed V and J ends, which lost 1 base and 0 bases, there was a span of 7 bases. The CDR3 loop is CASSLVGSSYNEQFF. CDR3 DNA: TGTGCCAGCAGCTTAGTCGGGAGCTCCTACAATGAGCAGTTCTTC.

The V call is TRBV5-1, the J call TRBJ1-3; TRBD1 aligns across 7 bases. Germline V gives CDR1 SGHRS, CDR2 YFSETQ. V lost 4 bases and J lost 5; bases outside the gene matches: 6. There are 14 residues in the CDR3. CDR3 sequence: CASSHGTERNTIYF. The CDR3 DNA is TGCGCCAGCAGCCACGGGACAGAGAGAAACACCATATATTTT.

Ten or more counts support this clone. V gene TRBV7-7 combines with J gene TRBJ2-7; TRBD1 matches at 7 bases. With 5 bases clipped from V and 1 base from J, the junction kept 8 bases outside the gene matches. Germline V gives CDR1 SSHAT, CDR2 FNYEAQ (reference sequence). The CDR3 consists of 15 residues. CDR3: CASSTRQGPSYEQYF. CDR3 in DNA: TGTGCCAGCAGCACCAGACAGGGTCCTTCCTACGAGCAGTACTTC.

This clone was counted a single time. The J gene is TRBJ2-7, the V gene TRBV7-3, with 12 positions matching TRBD2. Germline lookup yields CDR1 SGHTA and CDR2 FQGTGA. The V and J ends lost 4 bases and 4 bases, in that order; junction bases with no gene match: 5. The CDR3 totals 15 residues. CDR3 sequence: CASSSGLAGMYEQYF. In DNA form, the CDR3 reads TGTGCCAGCAGCTCCGGACTAGCGGGAATGTACGAGCAGTACTTC.

V and J are TRBV5-1 and TRBJ2-1; the match to TRBD2 covers 8 bases. After removal of 4 bases from V and 4 bases from J, the junction contained 7 bases not matched to a gene. The length of the CDR3 is 15 residues. The germline gives CDR1 SGHRS, CDR2 YFSETQ. The CDR3 sequence is CASSPKREPYNEQFF. CDR3 DNA: TGCGCCAGCAGCCCTAAGCGGGAGCCATACAATGAGCAGTTCTTC.

This clone is medium-sized (0.01 to 0.1%). The same CDR3 also results from other DNA sequences found in this sample. V and J are TRBV6-1 and TRBJ1-4; D is perhaps TRBD1 (5 bases). This CDR3 contains 15 residues. Germline CDR1 and CDR2: MNHNS and SASEGT. Trimming shortened V by 5 bases and J by 4 bases, and 14 bases separated the two germline ends. The CDR3 coding sequence is TGTGCCAGCAGTCCTTACAGGTCGAATAATGAAAAACTGTTTTTT. This gives the protein CASSPYRSNNEKLFF.

The chain uses TRBV25-1 and TRBJ2-7, with D perhaps matching TRBD1 or TRBD2 (5 bases each). Trimming stripped 4 bases from V and 3 bases from J, with 13 bases between. From germline, CDR1 is MGHDK and CDR2 SYGVNS. This CDR3 is 14 amino acids long. The CDR3 DNA reads as TGTGCCAGCAGTGGGTCGGGACGGGGCTACGAGCAGTACTTC. Amino acid sequence: CASSGSGRGYEQYF.

This sequence joins TRBV7-2 and TRBJ2-1; a weak D match, TRBD2 (6 bases). V was clipped by 1 base and J by 5 bases, with 12 bases between them. CDR1 is SGHTA and CDR2 is FQGNSA in the germline V gene. The CDR3 has 15 residues. CDR3: CASSLELAGNNEQFF. The CDR3, as DNA: TGTGCCAGCAGCTTAGAACTAGCCGGAAACAATGAGCAGTTCTTC.

This clone was observed a single time. The V gene is TRBV28, the J gene TRBJ1-2, with D tentatively TRBD1 (5 bases). Between the trimmed V and J ends, which lost 2 bases and 8 bases, there was a span of 12 bases. The CDR3 length is 13 residues. Germline loops: CDR1 MDHEN, CDR2 SYDVKM. CDR3: CASSLGGIVGYTF. For the CDR3, the DNA is TGTGCCAGCAGTTTAGGGGGAATCGTCGGCTACACCTTC.

This clone has just a few counts. The genes are TRBV2 and TRBJ2-1, with 13 bases aligning to TRBD2. From germline, CDR1 is SNHLY and CDR2 FYNNEI. The V and J ends lost 3 bases and 7 bases, in that order; junction bases with no gene match: 6. This CDR3 has 16 amino acids. The DNA for the CDR3 is TGTGCCAGCAGTGACCAACTAGCGGGAGGGGTAAATGAGCAGTTCTTC. It yields the protein CASSDQLAGGVNEQFF.

This chain links TRBV5-5 with TRBJ2-1; D remains unclear. The germline V and J ends were trimmed by 0 bases and 0 bases, with 7 bases remaining between them. Germline-derived CDR1 and CDR2 are SGHKS and YYEKEE (reference sequence). The CDR3 loop spans 15 amino acids. CDR3 protein: CASSLALSSYNEQFF. The CDR3 DNA is TGTGCCAGCAGCTTGGCACTAAGCTCCTACAATGAGCAGTTCTTC.

The CDR3 DNA follows: TGTGCCTGGAGAGCCGACAGGGGGCCTTCACCCCTCCACTTT. Residues: CAWRADRGPSPLHF. The chain recombines TRBV30 with TRBJ1-6, with 10 bases fitting TRBD1. The CDR3 is 14 residues long. Germline CDR1 and CDR2: GTSNPN and SVGIG (reference sequence). V lost 3 bases, J lost 9 bases, and 5 bases stayed unmatched.

In its sample, this clone was seen once. The chain employs TRBV5-8 and TRBJ2-5, with 13 positions matching TRBD2. The germline CDR1 and CDR2 sequences are SGHTS and YDEGEE. This CDR3 is 16 amino acids long. The trim removed 4 bases at V and 4 bases at J, leaving 7 bases unmatched. The CDR3 protein is CASSGGLAGFSETQYF. The CDR3 DNA reads as TGTGCCAGCAGCGGGGGACTAGCGGGATTCTCAGAGACCCAGTACTTC.